This TCR beta chain was sequenced in a study of blood T cell repertoires in COVID-19. Study context: Some COVID-19 samples were acute and others convalescent; all came from the United States, Italy and Spain.

As handled by the study authors: Amplified reference gene primers provided the basis for estimating nucleated cell counts. Libraries were prepared by immunoSEQ multiplex PCR; TCRdb keeps only in-frame clonotypes and omits some of them. D and trimming come from the DNA, and the V and J calls and clone size come from that table. Among about 300,000 clones listed, around 87% were seen once. Germline values: CDR1 LGHDT, CDR2 YNNKEL (reference sequence). The CDR3 contains 12 residues. Trimming shortened V by 4 bases and J by 5 bases, and 5 bases separated the two germline ends. The chain links TRBV3-1 (or the pseudogene TRBV3-2) to TRBJ2-2; D remains unclear. Sequencing used peripheral blood. The sequence came from a man aged 65 to 85 with acute or convalescent COVID-19. The CDR3 DNA reads TGTGCCAGCAGCCTCCGGACCGGGGAGCTGTTTTTT. It is translated as CASSLRTGELFF.